This T cell receptor beta chain was documented in a study of shared clonotypes between healthy human individuals. Splitting of each subset's genomic DNA was done evenly across several immunoSEQ plates. Measured with immunoSEQ multiplex PCR; TCRdb has only the in-frame clones, and not every one. Of some 1,100,000 clones in the sample, approximately 80% were seen once. This clone was counted once. This CDR3 is 16 amino acids long. Germline V gives CDR1 SGHTA, CDR2 FQGNSA. The V segment lost 5 bases and the J segment 4 bases; nucleotides outside the gene matches: 4. Material for sequencing was memory CD4+ T cells from PBMCs. The subset denotes: CD45RA-negative fraction. V and J are TRBV7-2 and TRBJ2-1; TRBD2 agrees at 14 bases. This sequence originates from a man aged 18 to 30 in good health. Some clones in this sample may be carry-over from other donors' samples. The CDR3 here is CASSGGLAGAYNEQFF. The DNA for the CDR3 is TGTGCCAGCAGCGGGGGACTAGCGGGAGCTTACAATGAGCAGTTCTTC.